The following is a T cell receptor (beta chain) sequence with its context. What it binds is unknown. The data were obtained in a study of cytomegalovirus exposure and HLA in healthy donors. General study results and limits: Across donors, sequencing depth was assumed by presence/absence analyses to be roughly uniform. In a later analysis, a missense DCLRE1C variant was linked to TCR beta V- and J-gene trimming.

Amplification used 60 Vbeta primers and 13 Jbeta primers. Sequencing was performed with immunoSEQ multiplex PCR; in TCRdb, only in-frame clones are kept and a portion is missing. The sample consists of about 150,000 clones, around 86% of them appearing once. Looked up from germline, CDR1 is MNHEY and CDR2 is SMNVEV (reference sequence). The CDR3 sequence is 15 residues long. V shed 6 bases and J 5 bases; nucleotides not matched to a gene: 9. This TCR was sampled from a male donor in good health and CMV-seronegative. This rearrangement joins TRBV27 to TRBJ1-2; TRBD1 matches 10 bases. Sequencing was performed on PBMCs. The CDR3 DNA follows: TGTGCCAGCAGGAGATCGGGACAGGGGAATTATGGCTACACCTTC. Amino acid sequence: CASRRSGQGNYGYTF.